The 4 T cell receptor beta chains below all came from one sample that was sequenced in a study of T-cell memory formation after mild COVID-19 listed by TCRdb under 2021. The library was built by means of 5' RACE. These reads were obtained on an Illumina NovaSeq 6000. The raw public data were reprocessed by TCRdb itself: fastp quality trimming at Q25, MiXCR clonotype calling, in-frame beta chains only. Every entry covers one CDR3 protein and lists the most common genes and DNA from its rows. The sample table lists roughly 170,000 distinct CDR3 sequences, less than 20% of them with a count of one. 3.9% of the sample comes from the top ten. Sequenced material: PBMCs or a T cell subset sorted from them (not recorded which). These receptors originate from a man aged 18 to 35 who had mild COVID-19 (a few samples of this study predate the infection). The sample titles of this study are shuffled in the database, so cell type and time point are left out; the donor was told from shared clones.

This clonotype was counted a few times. CDR3 sequence: CASSQGQGSNYGYTF. The DNA for the CDR3 is TGTGCCAGCAGCCAAGGGCAGGGATCTAACTATGGCTACACCTTC. This sequence joins TRBV4-2 and TRBJ1-2, with a tentative D call TRBD1 (5 bases). Germline CDR1 is LGHNA and CDR2 is YNFKEQ. V shed 1 base and J shed 0 bases, with 9 bases lying between them. CDR3 size: 15 residues.

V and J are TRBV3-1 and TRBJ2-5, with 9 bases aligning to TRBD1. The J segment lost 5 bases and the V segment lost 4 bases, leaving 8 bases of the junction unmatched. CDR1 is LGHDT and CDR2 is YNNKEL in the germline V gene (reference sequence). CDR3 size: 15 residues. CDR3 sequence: CASSLPGTGLETQYF. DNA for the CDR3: TGTGCCAGCAGCCTCCCCGGGACAGGGCTCGAGACCCAGTACTTC.

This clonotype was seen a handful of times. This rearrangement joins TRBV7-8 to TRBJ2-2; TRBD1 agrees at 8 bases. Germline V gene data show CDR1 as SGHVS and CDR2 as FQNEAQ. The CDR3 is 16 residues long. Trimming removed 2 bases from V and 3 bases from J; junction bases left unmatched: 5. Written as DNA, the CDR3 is TGTGCCAGCAGCTTAATGACAGGGGAGGACACCGGGGAGCTGTTTTTT. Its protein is CASSLMTGEDTGELFF.

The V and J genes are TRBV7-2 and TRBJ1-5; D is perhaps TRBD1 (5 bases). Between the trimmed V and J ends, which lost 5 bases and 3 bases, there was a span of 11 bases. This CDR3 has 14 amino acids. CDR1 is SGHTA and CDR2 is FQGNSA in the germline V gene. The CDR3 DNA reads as TGTGCCAGCAGCCCCGACGGGACCAATCAGCCCCAGCATTTT. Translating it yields CASSPDGTNQPQHF.